The 20 T cell receptor beta chains listed next were all sequenced from one sample in a study of immune cell composition in non-small cell lung cancer. Normal lung sampling was at least 3 cm from the tumour, as distant as possible. Some clones are missing from TCRdb's copy, which holds only in-frame ones; the method was immunoSEQ multiplex PCR. The data show 2,500 to 3,500 clones, 70% to 80% seen once. What was sequenced was non-adjacent lung tissue. These receptors came from a human donor with non-small cell lung cancer.

CDR3 loop: CASSSSGLAEQYV. The CDR3 coding sequence is TGTGCCAGCAGCTCCTCTGGACTAGCGGAGCAGTACGTC. The V and J genes are TRBV11-3 and TRBJ2-7, with 9 positions matching TRBD2. The V gene's germline CDR1 is SGHNT and CDR2 YENEEA. Unmatched junction bases numbered 5, after V lost 4 bases and J lost 7 bases. The CDR3 is 13 residues long.

This rearrangement joins TRBV7-2 to TRBJ1-3; unclear D gene. CDR1 is SGHTA and CDR2 is FQGNSA in the germline V gene. CDR3 length: 15 residues. The V gene lost 4 bases and the J gene lost 2 bases, with 12 bases spanning the gap. The CDR3, as DNA: TGTGCCAGCAGCTCCTCCCGGGGAACTGGAAACACCATATATTTT. The encoded protein is CASSSSRGTGNTIYF.

The chain joins TRBV5-5 to TRBJ2-3; 10 bases match TRBD2. V was pared by 4 bases and J by 0 bases, with 11 bases of the junction left unmatched. This CDR3 contains 18 residues. From germline, CDR1 is SGHKS and CDR2 YYEKEE (reference sequence). CDR3 nucleotides: TGTGCCAGCAGCATGGAGCGGGGGGGAGCGGTGAGCACAGATACGCAGTATTTT. This gives the protein CASSMERGGAVSTDTQYF. Drawing the rest from reference TRBV5-5 and TRBJ2-3, the complete variable domain is DAGVTQSPTHLIKTRGQQVTLRCSPISGHKSVSWYQQVLGQGPQFIFQYYEKEERGRGNFPDRFSARQFPNYSSELNVNALLLGDSALYLCASSMERGGAVSTDTQYFGPGTRLTVL.

The chain employs TRBV7-2 and TRBJ2-5, with D tentatively TRBD2 (5 bases). The V gene's germline CDR1 is SGHTA and CDR2 FQGNSA. V lost 2 bases, J lost 4 bases, and 14 bases lay in between. CDR3 size: 15 residues. Written as DNA, the CDR3 is TGTGCCAGCAGCTTACAGGACCCCGGAGGAGAGACCCAGTACTTC. As protein: CASSLQDPGGETQYF.

The CDR3 DNA is TGTGCCACCAGCAGGCTCGAGCAAGCTTTCTTT. Its protein is CATSRLEQAFF. The J gene is TRBJ1-1, the V gene TRBV15, with no clear D. Germline lookup yields CDR1 LNHNV and CDR2 YYDKDF (reference sequence). V gave up 3 bases and J gave up 9 bases, with 8 bases separating them. CDR3 size: 11 residues.

This sequence joins TRBV29-1 and TRBJ1-6; 9 nucleotides match TRBD1. The CDR3 sequence is 15 residues long. V gave up 4 bases and J gave up 7 bases; unmatched junction bases: 8. CDR1 and CDR2 from the germline V gene are SQVTM and ANQGSEA. The CDR3 nucleotides are TGCAGCGTTGGGGAAAGCGGACAGGGGAATTCACCCCTCCACTTT. This encodes CSVGESGQGNSPLHF.

The rearrangement joins TRBV14 to TRBJ2-6; 7 nucleotides align to TRBD1. With V trimmed by 3 bases and J by 2 bases, 4 bases remained unmatched. This CDR3 region has 16 residues. Per the germline V gene, CDR1 is SGHDN and CDR2 is FVKESK. In DNA, the CDR3 is TGTGCCAGCAGCCACCAGACAGGGACTGGGGCCAACGTCCTGACTTTC. It codes for CASSHQTGTGANVLTF.

The chain links TRBV6-6 to TRBJ1-5; D uncertain. V lost 7 bases and J lost 1, with 14 bases in between. Germline V gives CDR1 MNHNY, CDR2 SVGAGI (reference sequence). There are 15 residues in the CDR3. The CDR3 DNA is TGTGCCAGCAAGGTAGAGGGAGGAAGCAATCAGCCCCAGCATTTT. This encodes CASKVEGGSNQPQHF.

This clone came up once. This chain connects TRBV19 to TRBJ1-2, with D hard to call. Trimming removed 0 bases from V and 7 bases from J, with 9 bases in between. This CDR3 spans 13 amino acids. Germline CDR1 reads LNHDA; CDR2 reads SQIVND (reference sequence). Here the CDR3 DNA reads TGTGCCAGTAGTATAGATCGGGATGCTGGCTACACCTTC. Its translation is CASSIDRDAGYTF.

The chain links TRBV19 to TRBJ1-2; 7 positions agree with TRBD1. The CDR3 length is 15 residues. V was clipped by 6 bases and J by 4 bases; unmatched bases: 11. Germline values: CDR1 LNHDA, CDR2 SQIVND (reference sequence). The CDR3 loop is CASSAQGDFAYGYTF. The CDR3 region has the DNA TGTGCCAGTAGCGCTCAGGGGGATTTCGCCTATGGCTACACCTTC. Supplemented by reference TRBV19 and TRBJ1-2, the full variable domain reads DGGITQSPKYLFRKEGQNVTLSCEQNLNHDAMYWYRQDPGQGLRLIYYSQIVNDFQKGDIAEGYSVSREKKESFPLTVTSAQKNPTAFYLCASSAQGDFAYGYTFGSGTRLTVV.

The CDR3 DNA is TGTGCCAGCGACAGGGCCAAAAACATTCAGTACTTC. Residues: CASDRAKNIQYF. The genes are TRBV6-1 and TRBJ2-4, with a tentative D call TRBD1 (6 bases). V was pared by 8 bases and J by 1 base, with 6 bases between. Germline CDR1 reads MNHNS; CDR2 reads SASEGT. The CDR3 runs to 12 residues.

Relative to its sample, this clone is large. CDR3 protein: CASSPRTGTGNTIYF. The CDR3 region has the DNA TGTGCCAGCAGCCCCAGGACAGGGACTGGAAACACCATATATTTT. The chain carries TRBV2 and TRBJ1-3; 8 bases are a match to TRBD1. The CDR3 spans 15 residues. V dropped 6 bases and J dropped 2; count of bases not matched to a gene: 6. Germline V gene data show CDR1 as SNHLY and CDR2 as FYNNEI.

In DNA form, the CDR3 reads TGTGCCAGCAGCTCACAGGGCACTAATGAAAAACTGTTTTTT. This gives the protein CASSSQGTNEKLFF. The chain recombines TRBV6-5 with TRBJ1-4, with a tentative D call TRBD1 (6 bases). Trimming pared 6 bases from V and 2 bases from J, leaving 10 bases between. The germline V gene has CDR1 MNHEY and CDR2 SVGAGI. This CDR3 is 14 amino acids long.

V usage is TRBV7-2 and J usage is TRBJ2-7; 9 nucleotides align to TRBD1. The CDR3 is made up of 14 amino acids. Germline V CDR1 and CDR2: SGHTA, FQGNSA. The J segment lost 1 base and the V segment lost 6 bases, leaving 4 bases of the junction unmatched. DNA for the CDR3: TGTGCCAGCAGTCCCGGGACAGGGTCCTACGAGCAGTACTTC. The encoded protein is CASSPGTGSYEQYF.

The CDR3 spells CASKNRDRGGLGSYNEQFF. The DNA of the CDR3 is TGTGCCAGTAAGAACCGGGACAGGGGGGGACTAGGGAGCTACAATGAGCAGTTCTTC. The rearrangement uses TRBV19 and TRBJ2-1; 11 nucleotides align to TRBD1. Germline CDR1 is LNHDA and CDR2 is SQIVND (reference sequence). V was pared by 7 bases and J by 3 bases, with 17 bases of the junction left unmatched. The CDR3 is 19 residues long.

V usage is TRBV11-2 and J usage is TRBJ1-6; 9 bases line up with TRBD1. CDR3 size: 15 residues. V lost 1 base to trimming and J lost 9 bases; unmatched junction nucleotides: 4. The V gene's germline CDR1 is SGHAT and CDR2 FQNNGV. The CDR3 DNA reads as TGTGCCAGCAGCTTAGGACCGGACAGGGGTTCACCCCTCCACTTT. It is translated as CASSLGPDRGSPLHF.

The V gene is TRBV7-8, the J gene TRBJ2-1; 9 bases agree with TRBD1. The CDR3 runs 15 residues. The V and J ends lost 5 bases and 6 bases, in that order; junction bases with no gene match: 8. Germline V lookup: CDR1 SGHVS, CDR2 FQNEAQ. This CDR3 reads CASSIRDRALNEQFF. The CDR3 region has the DNA TGTGCCAGCAGCATCCGGGACAGGGCCCTCAATGAGCAGTTCTTC.

The V call is TRBV7-5, the J call TRBJ2-7; TRBD1 is the table's D call and was not checked against the DNA. TRBV7-5 corresponds to a pseudogene. The CDR3 totals 14 residues. The CDR3 loop is CASSLIRAYYEQYF. The CDR3 region has the DNA TGTGCCAGCAGCTTAATCAGGGCCTACTACGAGCAGTACTTC.

The chain has TRBV18 and TRBJ1-1, with D perhaps TRBD1 (5 bases). The CDR3 spans 14 residues. Germline CDR1 is KGHSH and CDR2 is LQKENI. V lost 5 bases, J lost 5 bases, and 15 bases lay in between. The chain's CDR3 is CASSTRRGGTEAFF. The CDR3 nucleotides read TGTGCCAGCTCAACGAGGAGGGGCGGGACTGAAGCTTTCTTT.

The genes are TRBV18 and TRBJ2-7; D gene uncertain. The CDR3 is made up of 14 amino acids. Germline-derived CDR1 and CDR2 are KGHSH and LQKENI. The V end lost 6 bases, the J end lost 1 base, and 13 bases lay between the germline ends. The CDR3 loop is CASSGGVGSYEQYV. The DNA of the CDR3 is TGTGCCAGCTCTGGTGGAGTAGGTTCCTACGAGCAGTACGTC.